This is a list of T cell receptor beta chains from one sample in a study of Graves' ophthalmopathy and Graves' hyperthyroidism. TCRdb re-derived calls from the multiplex PCR reads in MiXCR, one entry per CDR3 protein. This sample has roughly 410,000 distinct CDR3 sequences, with 15% found just once. The sequencing input was peripheral blood. These receptor sequences come from a woman between 18 and 29 years old with stable Graves' hyperthyroidism. Each CDR3 is given with its conserved first and last residue. A D gene is named only where the DNA matches it firmly. Clone size, where shown, is once, few, many, or a class for clones that have expanded.

CDR3nt: TGTGCCAGCAGCTTAAGAAGGGTACAAGATGGCTACACCTTC
CDR3aa: CASSLRRVQDGYTF
len: 14
d_gene: .
abundance: many
j_gene: TRBJ1-2
v_gene: TRBV7-2

CDR3nt: TGCGCCAGCAGCCAAGGGACAGCGGGGGGAGTACAAGAGACCCAGTACTTC
CDR3aa: CASSQGTAGGVQETQYF
len: 17
d_gene: TRBD2
abundance: many
j_gene: TRBJ2-5
v_gene: TRBV4-1

CDR3nt: TGCGCCAGCAGCTCCCCCCAGGGCGGCACTGAAGCTTTCTTT
CDR3aa: CASSSPQGGTEAFF
len: 14
d_gene: .
abundance: many
j_gene: TRBJ1-1
v_gene: TRBV5-1

CDR3nt: TGTGCCAGCAGCTTTCAGGGGGCGCGAGGCTACACCTTC
CDR3aa: CASSFQGARGYTF
len: 13
d_gene: TRBD1
abundance: many
j_gene: TRBJ1-2
v_gene: TRBV12-3/TRBV12-4

CDR3nt: TGTGCCAGCAGCCCGACTAGCGGGGGGTCCGAGCAGTACTTC
CDR3aa: CASSPTSGGSEQYF
len: 14
d_gene: TRBD2
abundance: many
j_gene: TRBJ2-7
v_gene: TRBV9

CDR3nt: TGTGCCAGCAGTGAATTTAGCAAGCTCTACGAGCAGTACTTC
CDR3aa: CASSEFSKLYEQYF
len: 14
d_gene: .
abundance: .
j_gene: TRBJ2-7
v_gene: TRBV6-1

CDR3nt: TGTGCCAGCAGTTACTCCTCTAATTCACCCCTCCACTTT
CDR3aa: CASSYSSNSPLHF
len: 13
d_gene: .
abundance: few
j_gene: TRBJ1-6
v_gene: TRBV6-2/TRBV6-3

CDR3nt: TGTGCCATCAGTGCTAGCGGGGGCTCCTACAATGAGCAGTTCTTC
CDR3aa: CAISASGGSYNEQFF
len: 15
d_gene: TRBD2
abundance: few
j_gene: TRBJ2-1
v_gene: TRBV10-3

CDR3nt: TGTGCCAGCAGTTACCTGTTTAGCTCCTACGAGCAGTACTTC
CDR3aa: CASSYLFSSYEQYF
len: 14
d_gene: .
abundance: many
j_gene: TRBJ2-7
v_gene: TRBV6-2/TRBV6-3

CDR3nt: TGTGCCAGCACTAACCCCTCTGGAAACACCATATATTTT
CDR3aa: CASTNPSGNTIYF
len: 13
d_gene: .
abundance: many
j_gene: TRBJ1-3
v_gene: TRBV6-1

CDR3nt: TGCGCCAGCAGCTCGGGCGGGGCTGGTTCCTACGAGCAGTACTTC
CDR3aa: CASSSGGAGSYEQYF
len: 15
d_gene: .
abundance: .
j_gene: TRBJ2-7
v_gene: TRBV5-1

CDR3nt: TGTGCCAGCGGGGGGGGGCGCAACCCTCCCGAGCAGTACTTC
CDR3aa: CASGGGRNPPEQYF
len: 14
d_gene: .
abundance: many
j_gene: TRBJ2-7
v_gene: TRBV2

CDR3nt: TGTGCCAGCAGTTACTCAAACAGGGCCCCTGAAGCTTTCTTT
CDR3aa: CASSYSNRAPEAFF
len: 14
d_gene: .
abundance: many
j_gene: TRBJ1-1
v_gene: TRBV6-5

CDR3nt: TGTGCCAGCAGTGAATCGGTTAGCAACACCGGGGAGCTGTTTTTT
CDR3aa: CASSESVSNTGELFF
len: 15
d_gene: .
abundance: many
j_gene: TRBJ2-2
v_gene: TRBV25-1

CDR3nt: TGTGCCAGCAGCGTCACAGGGGGTCGAAAAGGCTACACCTTC
CDR3aa: CASSVTGGRKGYTF
len: 14
d_gene: TRBD1
abundance: few
j_gene: TRBJ1-2
v_gene: TRBV9

CDR3nt: TGCAGCGTTGAAGAACTCGACAACTATGGCTACACCTTC
CDR3aa: CSVEELDNYGYTF
len: 13
d_gene: .
abundance: many
j_gene: TRBJ1-2
v_gene: TRBV29-1

CDR3nt: TGCGCCAGCAGCCAAACCGGGAGCTCCTACGAGCAGTACTTC
CDR3aa: CASSQTGSSYEQYF
len: 14
d_gene: .
abundance: .
j_gene: TRBJ2-7
v_gene: TRBV4-1

CDR3nt: TGTGCCAGCAGTCAGCAGGGTTCGGAAGCTTTCTTT
CDR3aa: CASSQQGSEAFF
len: 12
d_gene: .
abundance: many
j_gene: TRBJ1-1
v_gene: TRBV6-2/TRBV6-3

CDR3nt: TGTGCCAGCAGCGTAGGGGACAGGGCTCAGCCCCAGCATTTT
CDR3aa: CASSVGDRAQPQHF
len: 14
d_gene: TRBD1
abundance: many
j_gene: TRBJ1-5
v_gene: TRBV9

CDR3nt: TGCAGTGCTTCCGCAGGGGGTGCCTATGGCTACACCTTC
CDR3aa: CSASAGGAYGYTF
len: 13
d_gene: TRBD1
abundance: many
j_gene: TRBJ1-2
v_gene: TRBV20-1

CDR3nt: TGTGCCAGCAGCCGGGAGACAATGAACACTGAAGCTTTCTTT
CDR3aa: CASSRETMNTEAFF
len: 14
d_gene: .
abundance: few
j_gene: TRBJ1-1
v_gene: TRBV3-1

CDR3nt: TGTGCCAGCATCCTTTTTTCACACGGGGAGCTGTTTTTT
CDR3aa: CASILFSHGELFF
len: 13
d_gene: .
abundance: .
j_gene: TRBJ2-2
v_gene: TRBV12-3/TRBV12-4

CDR3nt: TGCGCCAGCAGCTTGGATGTGGGGGTCCAAGAGACCCAGTACTTC
CDR3aa: CASSLDVGVQETQYF
len: 15
d_gene: .
abundance: .
j_gene: TRBJ2-5
v_gene: TRBV5-1

CDR3nt: TGTGCCAGCAGTTTAACAGGGGGCCTGAACACTGAAGCTTTCTTT
CDR3aa: CASSLTGGLNTEAFF
len: 15
d_gene: TRBD1
abundance: many
j_gene: TRBJ1-1
v_gene: TRBV12-3/TRBV12-4

CDR3nt: TGTGCCAGCAGTTTTGTGGCGGAGTCTGGGGCCAACGTCCTGACTTTC
CDR3aa: CASSFVAESGANVLTF
len: 16
d_gene: .
abundance: .
j_gene: TRBJ2-6
v_gene: TRBV27

CDR3nt: TGCGCCAGCAGCCATGACTACCCGGGACTAGGACAAGAGACCCAGTACTTC
CDR3aa: CASSHDYPGLGQETQYF
len: 17
d_gene: TRBD2
abundance: few
j_gene: TRBJ2-5
v_gene: TRBV4-1

CDR3nt: TGTGCCAGCAGTTCCGGGACCCACTTCGGCTACACCTTC
CDR3aa: CASSSGTHFGYTF
len: 13
d_gene: .
abundance: many
j_gene: TRBJ1-2
v_gene: TRBV12-3/TRBV12-4

CDR3nt: TGTGCCAGCAGGGCTAAGGAAAACAGGGCGATCCAAGAGACCCAGTACTTC
CDR3aa: CASRAKENRAIQETQYF
len: 17
d_gene: .
abundance: many
j_gene: TRBJ2-5
v_gene: TRBV6-5

CDR3nt: TGTGCCACCAGCACCAGCCGTTCGTACCAAGAGACCCAGTACTTC
CDR3aa: CATSTSRSYQETQYF
len: 15
d_gene: .
abundance: many
j_gene: TRBJ2-5
v_gene: TRBV15

CDR3nt: TGCGCCAGCAGCTTAACAGCGGGGGCCTTAGCCAAAAACATTCAGTACTTC
CDR3aa: CASSLTAGALAKNIQYF
len: 17
d_gene: TRBD2
abundance: many
j_gene: TRBJ2-4
v_gene: TRBV5-1

CDR3nt: TGTGCCAGCGGACAGACCTTCTACGAGCAGTACTTC
CDR3aa: CASGQTFYEQYF
len: 12
d_gene: .
abundance: many
j_gene: TRBJ2-7
v_gene: TRBV6-2/TRBV6-3

CDR3nt: TGTGCCAGCAGCTTCAGGGAAAAAAGGGCCCAGTACTTC
CDR3aa: CASSFREKRAQYF
len: 13
d_gene: .
abundance: many
j_gene: TRBJ2-5
v_gene: TRBV5-5

CDR3nt: TGTGCCAGCACCCAGATAGGGGATTGGACTGAAGCTTTCTTT
CDR3aa: CASTQIGDWTEAFF
len: 14
d_gene: .
abundance: many
j_gene: TRBJ1-1
v_gene: TRBV6-2/TRBV6-3

CDR3nt: TGTGCCAGTAGTAGTTGGACAGGGTTGGGCACTGAAGCTTTCTTT
CDR3aa: CASSSWTGLGTEAFF
len: 15
d_gene: TRBD1
abundance: few
j_gene: TRBJ1-1
v_gene: TRBV19

CDR3nt: TGCAGTGCTCGGGGGCCAGAGACCCAGTACTTC
CDR3aa: CSARGPETQYF
len: 11
d_gene: .
abundance: many
j_gene: TRBJ2-5
v_gene: TRBV20-1

CDR3nt: TGCGCCAGCAGCCAAGTACTAGTGGCAGCCTATGGCTACACCTTC
CDR3aa: CASSQVLVAAYGYTF
len: 15
d_gene: .
abundance: few
j_gene: TRBJ1-2
v_gene: TRBV4-3

CDR3nt: TGTGCTAGTGGCCATGCCCCTCAGGGATCTCAGCCCCAGCATTTT
CDR3aa: CASGHAPQGSQPQHF
len: 15
d_gene: .
abundance: many
j_gene: TRBJ1-5
v_gene: TRBV12-5

CDR3nt: TGTGCCAGCAGTACGTGGGCAGCCTCCTACGAGCAGTACTTC
CDR3aa: CASSTWAASYEQYF
len: 14
d_gene: .
abundance: few
j_gene: TRBJ2-7
v_gene: TRBV3-1

CDR3nt: TGCGCCAGCAGCTTCGGGAGGGGGGGTCCTGGACAGACTTACGAGCAGTACTTC
CDR3aa: CASSFGRGGPGQTYEQYF
len: 18
d_gene: TRBD2
abundance: few
j_gene: TRBJ2-7
v_gene: TRBV5-1

CDR3nt: TGTGCCAGCAGCTTAGGGGGGACGTGGGTTGGCTACACCTTC
CDR3aa: CASSLGGTWVGYTF
len: 14
d_gene: .
abundance: many
j_gene: TRBJ1-2
v_gene: TRBV7-8

CDR3nt: TGTGTCTGCAGTTTCAACCTTCTGACCGCGGCCTACGAGCAGTACTTC
CDR3aa: CVCSFNLLTAAYEQYF
len: 16
d_gene: .
abundance: .
j_gene: TRBJ2-7
v_gene: TRBV27

CDR3nt: TGTGCCAGCAGTCGCCGATCCTACGAGCAGTACTTC
CDR3aa: CASSRRSYEQYF
len: 12
d_gene: .
abundance: many
j_gene: TRBJ2-7
v_gene: TRBV12-3/TRBV12-4

CDR3nt: TGCAGCGTTGAAGATTTCAGGGGGGGGACTGAAGCTTTCTTT
CDR3aa: CSVEDFRGGTEAFF
len: 14
d_gene: TRBD1
abundance: .
j_gene: TRBJ1-1
v_gene: TRBV29-1